These T cell receptor beta chains were read from a single sample in a study of identical twins. MiXCR, applied by TCRdb to the 5' RACE reads, yields one record per CDR3 protein. The sample has hundreds of thousands of distinct CDR3 sequences; roughly 7% are singletons. The data were also submitted as part of a second study, on yellow fever vaccine responses in identical twins.

Sequenced sample: memory (CD45RO+) T cells sorted from blood. Receptor source: a young woman in good health. The CDR3 runs from the conserved cysteine through the conserved F or W.

TRBV6-1 CASSPAGGTGSNTGELFF
TRBV12-3/TRBV12-4 CASSYGLAGEGETQYF
TRBV5-1 CASSLDQGANQPQHF
TRBV19 CASSIYTGSSPLHF
TRBV5-1 CASSAGIRTDTQYF
TRBV5-6 CASSFVWKPTQYF
TRBV4-1 CASSQDLWGDNEQFF
TRBV11-1 CASSLAPGTGGSGANVLTF
TRBV6-5 CASKEQGSGYTF
TRBV10-3 CAIRAWQSPYNEQFF
TRBV7-9 CASSKLGQADRGYTF
TRBV5-1 CASSLGGRQETQYF
TRBV29-1 CSVSGSSGGTDTQYF
TRBV19 CASSRGKYNEQFF
TRBV11-2 CASSRWGQGLFNEQFF
TRBV6-1 CASRHREMNTEAFF
TRBV11-2 CASSDPEGVHEQYF
TRBV12-3/TRBV12-4 CASSRQGAIAGASTDTQYF
TRBV12-3/TRBV12-4 CASGRNTEAFF
TRBV20-1 CCARDAGPGANTGELFF
TRBV5-1 CASSPPSGSGNNEQFF
TRBV20-1 CSADGSGGSSYNEQFF
TRBV20-1 CSAMTGPFGTEAFF
TRBV20-1 CSARWSYNEQFF
TRBV15 CATRLEETQYF
TRBV5-1 CASSSLGRGNTGELFF
TRBV29-1 CSVDAANTEAFF
TRBV9 CASSVSDGYQPQHF
TRBV11-2 CASSPGRGTNYGYTF
TRBV20-1 CSARGISGNQPQHF
TRBV4-2 CASSQDATSGSDTQYF
TRBV7-9 CASSRGQDRGETQYF
TRBV7-2 CASSLTGGKGREQFF
TRBV29-1 CSVEDTRRSGELFF
TRBV11-2 CASSLYYGAAGAQETQYF
TRBV10-3 CAILAGLAGGPNEQYF
TRBV2 CASSRLAGVPSPGELFF
TRBV6-4 CASSASGTGVQGEQFF
TRBV5-1 CASSSAGANTEAFF
TRBV20-1 CSASTREARTGELFF
TRBV5-1 CASSSARQVQETQYF
TRBV20-1 CSAAPGGNYGYTF
TRBV20-1 CSAAFRASYNEQFF
TRBV5-5 CASSLTPEFNEQFF
TRBV20-1 CSAILSSGRGNEQFF
TRBV25-1 CASSGQIAGGLYNEQFF
TRBV7-3 CASSPGLAFNEQFF
TRBV5-5 CASSLEGGWDQPQHF
TRBV5-1 CASSSVAGFNPEQYF
TRBV20-1 CSARGGREAFF
TRBV19 CASSEKGPDTQYF
TRBV12-3/TRBV12-4 CASSPEILNRGYNYGYTF
TRBV15 CATSRGVSAAYEQYF
TRBV10-1 CAGGDSLNTEAFF